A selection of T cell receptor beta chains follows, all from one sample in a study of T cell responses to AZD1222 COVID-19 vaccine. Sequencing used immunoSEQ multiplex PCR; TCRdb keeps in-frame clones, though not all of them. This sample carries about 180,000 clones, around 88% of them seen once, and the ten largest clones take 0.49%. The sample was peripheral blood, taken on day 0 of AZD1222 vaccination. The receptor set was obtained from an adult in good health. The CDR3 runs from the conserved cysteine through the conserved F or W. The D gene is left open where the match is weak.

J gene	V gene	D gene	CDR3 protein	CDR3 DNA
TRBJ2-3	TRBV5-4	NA	CASSPGDIGQYF	TGTGCCAGCAGCCCAGGGGACATAGGGCAGTATTTT
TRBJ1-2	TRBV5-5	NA	CASSLGGYGYTF	TGTGCCAGCAGCCTCGGCGGCTATGGCTACACCTTC
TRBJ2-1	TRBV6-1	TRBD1	CASSEAGTGRRNEQFF	TGTGCCAGCAGTGAAGCGGGGACAGGGAGGAGGAATGAGCAGTTCTTC
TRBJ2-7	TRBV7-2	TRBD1	CASSTPPGTASYEQYF	TGTGCCAGCAGCACCCCCCCCGGGACAGCCTCCTACGAGCAGTACTTC
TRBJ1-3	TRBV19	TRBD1	CASSPHRGTSGNTIYF	TGTGCCAGTAGCCCCCACAGGGGAACTTCTGGAAACACCATATATTTT
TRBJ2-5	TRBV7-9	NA	CASRDSFQETQYF	TGTGCCAGCAGGGACAGTTTCCAAGAGACCCAGTACTTC
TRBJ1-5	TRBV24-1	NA	CATSDLLSNQPQHF	TGTGCCACCAGTGATTTGCTCAGCAATCAGCCCCAGCATTTT
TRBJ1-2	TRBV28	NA	CASRWGEGYGYTF	TGTGCCAGCAGGTGGGGGGAAGGCTATGGCTACACCTTC
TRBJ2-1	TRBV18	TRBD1	CASSMTGDPSYNEQFF	TGTGCCAGCTCAATGACAGGGGACCCCTCCTACAATGAGCAGTTCTTC
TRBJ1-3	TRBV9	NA	CASSVEPFRSGNTIYF	TGTGCCAGCAGCGTAGAGCCGTTTCGCTCTGGAAACACCATATATTTT
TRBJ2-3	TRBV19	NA	CASKGRMNRTDTQYF	TGTGCCAGTAAGGGAAGAATGAATCGCACAGATACGCAGTATTTT